At least ten counts were recorded for the clone carrying this T cell receptor beta chain. Trimming cost V 9 bases and J 4 bases, with 16 bases left between them. The germline CDR1 and CDR2 sequences are SGHRS and YFSETQ. This CDR3 is 13 amino acids long. This sample is drawn from a study of identical twins. Using its own MiXCR run on the 5' RACE reads, TCRdb lists one record per CDR3 protein. This sample yields hundreds of thousands of distinct CDR3 sequences, of which about 20% are seen a single time; around 13% belongs to the top ten. The data were also submitted as part of a second study, on T cells expressing NK-cell markers.

What was sequenced was PBMCs. The TCR was taken from a woman aged 18-30 years in good health. The chain is built from TRBV5-1 and TRBJ1-1; no reliable D call. CDR3 in amino acids: CATGRFRGTEAFF. CDR3 DNA: TGCGCCACTGGACGTTTCCGAGGCACTGAAGCTTTCTTT.